This T cell receptor beta chain was recovered during a study of neurological immune-mediated disorders. V trimming: 7 bases; J trimming: 4 bases; junction bases outside the gene matches: 12. The CDR3 has 15 amino acids. This clonotype was counted at least ten times. Time point given: longitudinal time-point 3. Source material was 2 million unsorted PBMCs, stored at -80 °C in RNAlater. Using its own MiXCR run on the 5' RACE reads, TCRdb lists one record per CDR3 protein. This repertoire shows approximately 85,000 distinct CDR3 sequences, roughly 4.5% found once; its top ten account for over 5.5%. The V call is TRBV12-3 or TRBV12-4, the J call TRBJ1-2; 7 nucleotides align to TRBD1. Sequenced sample: PBMCs. This TCR was sampled from a woman aged 55 to 70 with multiple sclerosis. The CDR3 reads CASNLRTGASYGYTF. DNA for the CDR3: TGTGCCAGCAACTTAAGGACAGGCGCATCCTATGGCTACACCTTC.